The 11 T cell receptor beta chains listed next were all sequenced from one sample in a study of regulatory T cells in long-lasting Graves disease. According to the study, TCR beta libraries were built with iRepertoire HTBI primers and CDR3-region Arm-PCR. TCRdb ran MiXCR on the multiplex PCR reads and lists one entry per CDR3 protein. The sample contains hundreds of thousands of distinct CDR3 sequences, roughly a sixth of which appear only once. Time point given: newly diagnosed GD, antithyroid drugs for less than 3 months. Generation of the TCR library employed RNA extracted from PBMCs. This specimen was peripheral blood mononuclear cells (PBMCs), taken at new diagnosis, from a patient treated with antithyroid drugs. The source is a female donor with Graves disease.

The chain is built from TRBV24-1 and TRBJ2-2, with 7 bases fitting TRBD2. Germline V CDR1 and CDR2: KGHDR, SFDVKD. The CDR3 consists of 17 residues. The V segment lost 4 bases and the J segment 4 bases; nucleotides outside the gene matches: 11. In nucleotides, the CDR3 is TGTGCCACCAGTGACTCCCTGGGGAGGGTCGGCACCGGGGAGCTGTTTTTT. It encodes CATSDSLGRVGTGELFF.

This clonotype was seen many times. CDR3 sequence: CASSGTGGGTGELFF. Written as DNA, the CDR3 is TGTGCCAGCAGTGGGACAGGGGGCGGCACCGGGGAGCTGTTTTTT. V usage is TRBV2 and J usage is TRBJ2-2, with TRBD1 matching over 11 bases. Germline lookup yields CDR1 SNHLY and CDR2 FYNNEI. The CDR3 contains 15 residues. V trimming: 4 bases; J trimming: 4 bases; junction bases outside the gene matches: 2.

The V and J genes are TRBV6-2 or TRBV6-3 and TRBJ1-3; D not resolved. The CDR3 is 15 residues long. The V gene's germline CDR1 is MNHEY and CDR2 SVGEGT. V was clipped by 7 bases and J by 4 bases, with 17 bases between them. CDR3: CASNYVPAEGNTIYF. In DNA, the CDR3 is TGTGCCAGCAATTATGTCCCGGCGGAAGGAAACACCATATATTTT.

This rearrangement joins TRBV9 to TRBJ2-1, with TRBD2 identical over 8 bases. The CDR3 covers 16 residues. Germline V lookup: CDR1 SGDLS, CDR2 YYNGEE. V lost 3 bases and J lost 2; bases outside the gene matches: 7. The CDR3: CASSGAGDPTYNEQFF. In DNA, the CDR3 is TGTGCCAGCAGCGGAGCGGGAGACCCGACCTACAATGAGCAGTTCTTC.

Ten or more counts support this clonotype. The chain is built from TRBV7-9 and TRBJ2-3; weak D call: TRBD1 (6 bases). Trimming took off 5 bases at V and 0 bases at J, with 15 bases between the two ends. The CDR3 runs to 16 residues. Per germline, CDR1 SEHNR and CDR2 FQNEAQ (reference sequence). CDR3 in DNA: TGTGCCAGCAGCCCCCCCCGGGACACAAGCACAGATACGCAGTATTTT. It translates to CASSPPRDTSTDTQYF.

Many counts were recorded for this clonotype. The chain recombines TRBV13 with TRBJ1-2; weak D call: TRBD1 (5 bases). This CDR3 has 12 amino acids. CDR1 and CDR2 from the germline V gene are PRHDT and FYEKMQ (reference sequence). The V end lost 5 bases, the J end lost 7 bases, and 11 bases lay between the germline ends. The CDR3 coding sequence is TGTGCCAGCAGCCTAAATCAGGGTGGCTACACCTTC. Its protein product is CASSLNQGGYTF. The full variable domain, rest sourced from reference TRBV13 and TRBJ1-2, is AAGVIQSPRHLIKEKRETATLKCYPIPRHDTVYWYQQGPGQDPQFLISFYEKMQSDKGSIPDRFSAQQFSDYHSELNMSSLELGDSALYFCASSLNQGGYTFGSGTRLTVV.

This clonotype was counted ten times or more. This chain links TRBV7-2 with TRBJ2-7; 9 bases are shared with TRBD2. Germline CDR1 and CDR2: SGHTA and FQGNSA. With V trimmed by 7 bases and J by 7 bases, 11 bases remained unmatched. This CDR3 spans 14 amino acids. DNA for the CDR3: TGTGCCAGCACCCCTAGCGGGATGGGGGTTGAGCAGTACTTC. It specifies CASTPSGMGVEQYF.

This clonotype has a handful of counts. The chain recombines TRBV19 with TRBJ1-2, with 11 bases matching TRBD1. There are 15 residues in the CDR3. Germline lookup yields CDR1 LNHDA and CDR2 SQIVND (reference sequence). J was trimmed by 3 bases and V by 7 bases; bases with no gene match: 7. The CDR3 reads CASITGQGAHYGYTF. The DNA for the CDR3 is TGTGCCAGTATCACCGGACAGGGGGCCCACTATGGCTACACCTTC.

J is TRBJ2-1 and V is TRBV11-3; the D call may be TRBD1 or TRBD2 (5 bases each). Germline-derived CDR1 and CDR2 are SGHNT and YENEEA. The CDR3 totals 17 residues. Trimming removed 2 bases at V and 1 base at J, with 15 bases between. CDR3 sequence: CASSLSTGRGSYNEQFF. CDR3 in DNA: TGTGCCAGCAGCTTATCGACGGGAAGGGGATCCTACAATGAGCAGTTCTTC.

The CDR3 here is CSVEDRPEAFF. DNA of the CDR3: TGCAGCGTTGAAGATCGCCCTGAAGCTTTCTTT. The gene calls are TRBV29-1 and TRBJ1-1; D remains unclear. The CDR3 totals 11 residues. Germline CDR1 reads SQVTM; CDR2 reads ANQGSEA. Trimming removed 0 bases at V and 6 bases at J, with 5 bases between.

CDR3 residues: CASASGGVSTNEKLFF. CDR3 sequence (DNA): TGTGCCTCTGCCTCAGGGGGCGTTTCAACTAATGAAAAACTGTTTTTT. This rearrangement joins TRBV19 to TRBJ1-4; 8 nucleotides align to TRBD1. This CDR3 spans 16 amino acids. CDR1 is LNHDA, CDR2 SQIVND, per germline (reference sequence). After removal of 11 bases from V and 0 bases from J, the junction contained 11 bases not matched to a gene.